These 17 T cell receptor beta chains originate from one sample sequenced in a study of CD8+CD57+ T cells in acquired aplastic anemia. Using genomic DNA as the template, TCR beta VDJ and CDR3 profiling was carried out. MiXCR, run by TCRdb on the reads, gives a single entry per CDR3 protein. The repertoire includes 350,000 to 450,000 distinct CDR3 sequences, just under 70% of them detected once, and approximately 3.9% sits in the top ten. Sequencing was performed on sorted CD4+, CD8+, or CD8+CD57+ T cells (not recorded which) from PBMCs. All receptors come from a human donor in good health, serving as a control.

Only one count was recorded for this clonotype. This chain connects TRBV11-2 to TRBJ2-5; D might be TRBD2 (6 bases). The CDR3 has 14 amino acids. V was clipped by 6 bases and J by 7 bases, with 18 bases between them. The V gene's germline CDR1 is SGHAT and CDR2 FQNNGV. CDR3 coding DNA: TGTGCCAGCAGAATGAAAGGCGGGATGGGGACCCAGTACTTC. Protein: CASRMKGGMGTQYF.

As to this clonotype: Mismatch with germline at one junction end may stem from a read error. This rearrangement joins TRBV20-1 to TRBJ2-1; 8 positions agree with TRBD2. Germline CDR1 is DFQATT and CDR2 is SNEGSKA (reference sequence). The CDR3 sequence is 15 residues long. The CDR3 sequence: CSARAGGVNTGELFF. DNA for the CDR3: TGCAGTGCTAGAGCCGGGGGGGTCAACACCGGGGAGCTGTTCTTC.

The chain carries TRBV6-5 and TRBJ1-2; D gene uncertain. V was trimmed by 6 bases and J by 9 bases, leaving 20 bases between them. CDR1 MNHEY and CDR2 SVGAGI come from the germline V gene. The CDR3 contains 14 residues. CDR3 bases: TGTGCCAGCAGCCCCGAACGGACGGCGCTGAGCTACACCTTC. This translates into CASSPERTALSYTF.

A word on this clonotype: Its ends do not fully match the called genes, so a read error is possible. The gene calls are TRBV12-3 or TRBV12-4 and TRBJ1-2; the D is unclear. The CDR3 runs to 14 residues. The CDR3 loop is CASRSSINTSGYTF. The CDR3 DNA reads as TGTGCTAGCAGAAGCTCGATCAATACGAGTGGCTACACCTTC.

This clonotype was seen more than once but under ten times. Germline is not matched at one junction end, which may reflect a read error. V is TRBV19 and J is TRBJ2-7, with TRBD1 identical over 9 bases. Germline CDR1 is LNHDA and CDR2 is SQIVND (reference sequence). The CDR3 spans 15 residues. The CDR3 spells CASSTGTGQTYEQYF. Here the CDR3 DNA reads TGTGCCAGCAGTACCGGGACAGGGCAAACCTACGAGCAGTACTTC. Combining the CDR3 with reference TRBV19 and TRBJ2-7 gives the whole variable domain DGGITQSPKYLFRKEGQNVTLSCEQNLNHDAMYWYRQDPGQGLRLIYYSQIVNDFQKGDIAEGYSVSREKKESFPLTVTSAQKNPTAFYLCASSTGTGQTYEQYFGPGTRLTVT.

This clonotype was counted a few times. A much larger clone lies one base from this, so it may be a read error. This sequence joins TRBV5-1 and TRBJ2-7, with D maybe TRBD2 (6 bases). Germline loops: CDR1 SGHRS, CDR2 YFSETQ. This CDR3 comprises 17 residues. The CDR3 protein is CASSLASGGSITYERYF. CDR3 coding DNA: TGCGCCAGCAGCTTGGCTTCCGGGGGTAGTATCACCTACGAGCGGTACTTC. Full variable domain (remainder filled in from reference TRBV5-1 and TRBJ2-7): KAGVTQTPRYLIKTRGQQVTLSCSPISGHRSVSWYQQTPGQGLQFLFEYFSETQRNKGNFPGRFSGRQFSNSRSEMNVSTLELGDSALYLCASSLASGGSITYERYFGPGTRLTVT.

This sequence joins TRBV6-1 and TRBJ2-7; 8 nucleotides align to TRBD2. Germline CDR1 MNHNS, CDR2 SASEGT. This CDR3 is 14 amino acids long. Trimming removed 8 bases from V and 3 bases from J; junction bases left unmatched: 9. CDR3 bases: TGTGCCAGCGAAGTGTCGGGACTAGTCTACGAGCAGTACTTC. This sequence encodes CASEVSGLVYEQYF.

This clonotype showed up many times. The J gene is TRBJ1-2, the V gene TRBV20-1, with 7 bases that match TRBD1. Germline values: CDR1 DFQATT, CDR2 SNEGSKA (reference sequence). CDR3 size: 13 residues. The CDR3 here is CGKRQGDRDGYTF. The DNA of the CDR3 is TGCGGGAAACGACAGGGCGATCGCGATGGCTACACCTTC.

This clonotype showed up many times. The rearrangement uses TRBV5-1 and TRBJ1-4; D call uncertain. The CDR3 has 15 residues. Germline V gene data show CDR1 as SGHRS and CDR2 as YFSETQ. V was shortened by 0 bases and J by 0 bases, with 6 bases between the two germline ends. The CDR3 nucleotides read TGCGCCAGCAGCTTGGAGGCGACAACTAATGAAAAACTGTTTTTT. Its translation is CASSLEATTNEKLFF.

Points on this clonotype: The junction departs from germline at one end; a sequencing error may be responsible. The V call is TRBV7-3, the J call TRBJ2-2, with D possibly being TRBD1 or TRBD2 (5 bases each). CDR3 length: 14 residues. CDR1 is SGHTA, CDR2 FQGTGA, per germline. Written as DNA, the CDR3 is TGTGCCAGCAGTCTACGGACGGACACCGGGGAGCTGTATTTT. Translated, it gives CASSLRTDTGELYF.

This clonotype was seen ten or more times. The rearrangement joins TRBV25-1 to TRBJ1-4; the match to TRBD1 covers 9 bases. V shed 3 bases and J 8 bases; nucleotides not matched to a gene: 7. Per germline, CDR1 MGHDK and CDR2 SYGVNS. This CDR3 region has 15 residues. The CDR3, as DNA: TGTGCCAGCAGTGATTCCCGGACAGGGGACGAAAAACTGTTTTTT. It translates to CASSDSRTGDEKLFF. Looking up the rest from reference TRBV25-1 and TRBJ1-4 gives the full variable domain: EADIYQTPRYLVIGTGKKITLECSQTMGHDKMYWYQQDPGMELHLIHYSYGVNSTEKGDLSSESTVSRIRTEHFPLTLESARPSHTSQYLCASSDSRTGDEKLFFGSGTQLSVL.

The CDR3 DNA is TGCGCCAGCAGGGGAGGTTGGGTGCAGGACACTGAAGCTTTCTTT. Translated: CASRGGWVQDTEAFF. The chain recombines TRBV5-1 with TRBJ1-1; D not resolved. The germline V gene has CDR1 SGHRS and CDR2 YFSETQ. This CDR3 comprises 15 residues. With 5 bases removed from V and 3 bases from J, the gap between germline ends came to 17 bases.

The chain combines TRBV9 with TRBJ2-3; 9 positions agree with TRBD1. Germline V gene data show CDR1 as SGDLS and CDR2 as YYNGEE. V shed 5 bases, J shed 11 bases, and the junction held 12 bases outside the gene matches. The CDR3 is 14 residues long. The CDR3 is CASRGGTGFYEQYF. In DNA, the CDR3 is TGTGCCAGCAGAGGTGGGACAGGGTTCTACGAGCAGTATTTT.

Note on this clonotype: An end of the junction does not agree with germline; a read error may underlie this. The rearrangement uses TRBV7-9 and TRBJ1-5; unclear D gene. Germline-derived CDR1 and CDR2 are SEHNR and FQNEAQ (reference sequence). The CDR3 has 13 residues. The CDR3 DNA is TGTGCCAGCAGCCAAGATCTTAGTCAGCGCCAGCATTTT. It is translated as CASSQDLSQRQHF. Full variable domain (missing parts from reference TRBV7-9 and TRBJ1-5): DTGVSQNPRHKITKRGQNVTFRCDPISEHNRLYWYRQTLGQGPEFLTYFQNEAQLEKSRLLSDRFSAERPKGSFSTLEIQRTEQGDSAMYLCASSQDLSQRQHFGDGTRLSIL.

The chain carries TRBV6-4 and TRBJ2-2; D is perhaps TRBD1 (5 bases). Germline-derived CDR1 and CDR2 are MRHNA and SNTAGT. Trimming took 3 bases from V and 1 from J, leaving 6 bases between them. The CDR3 runs 14 residues. CDR3 nucleotides: TGTGCCAGCAGTGAAGGACAGAACACCGGGGAGCTGTTTTTT. It yields the protein CASSEGQNTGELFF.

Comments on this clonotype: The missing conserved phenylalanine or tryptophan at the end of this CDR3 makes a read error likely. The DNA is omitted, as the CDR3 cannot be located on it reliably, and the CDR3 follows TCRdb's listing. The chain has TRBV7-3 and TRBJ2-5; the D call of TRBD1 is as the table states it, not checked on the DNA. The germline V gene encodes CDR1 SGHTA and CDR2 FQGTGA. The CDR3 extends over 12 residues, inclusive of both ends. CDR3 sequence: CASSRMGQGAQI.

V and J are TRBV12-3 or TRBV12-4 and TRBJ1-5; 10 bases agree with TRBD1. The CDR3 is made up of 12 amino acids. J lost 11 bases, V lost 5 bases, and 3 bases had no gene match. The CDR3 DNA reads as TGTGCCAGCAGTATGGACAGGGGGGCCCAGCATTTT. It is translated as CASSMDRGAQHF.